These 8 T cell receptor beta chains were all obtained from the same sample, sequenced in a study of blood T cell repertoires in COVID-19. The protocol was immunoSEQ multiplex PCR, while the TCRdb copy is restricted to in-frame clones and leaves out a portion. The table records approximately 240,000 clones, approximately 80% of them present only once. The sequenced sample was peripheral blood. These receptors originate from a woman between 40 and 55 years old who had recovered from COVID-19.

The genes are TRBV5-5 and TRBJ1-4; D ambiguous. Per germline, CDR1 SGHKS and CDR2 YYEKEE (reference sequence). Trimming took off 0 bases at V and 5 bases at J, with 8 bases between the two ends. The CDR3 spans 14 residues. CDR3 nucleotide sequence: TGTGCCAGCAGCTTGGGGGCCGAAAATGAAAAACTGTTTTTT. Protein: CASSLGAENEKLFF.

This clone was seen a few times. DNA for the CDR3: TGTGCCAGCAGCCTCGGAGAGACCCAGTACTTC. It is translated as CASSLGETQYF. V usage is TRBV11-3 and J usage is TRBJ2-5; no reliable D call. The CDR3 is made up of 11 amino acids. Between the trimmed V and J ends, which lost 5 bases and 4 bases, there was a span of 5 bases. Germline values: CDR1 SGHNT, CDR2 YENEEA. Full variable domain (rest looked up from reference TRBV11-3 and TRBJ2-5): EAGVVQSPRYKIIEKKQPVAFWCNPISGHNTLYWYLQNLGQGPELLIRYENEEAVDDSQLPKDRFSAERLKGVDSTLKIQPAELGDSAVYLCASSLGETQYFGPGTRLLVL.

The gene calls are TRBV29-1 and TRBJ2-3; possibly TRBD1 for D (6 bases). Deletions cut 5 bases from V and 2 bases from J, with 11 bases between. Germline CDR1 SQVTM, CDR2 ANQGSEA. The CDR3 extends over 13 amino acids. The CDR3 region is CSVYDRSTDTQYF. CDR3 in DNA: TGCAGCGTTTACGACAGGTCCACAGATACGCAGTATTTT.

This chain's CDR3 is CAISEGPGGPLAFF. The CDR3 DNA sequence: TGTGCCATCAGTGAGGGCCCCGGGGGGCCTTTAGCTTTCTTT. This chain joins TRBV10-3 and TRBJ1-1; tentatively, D is TRBD1 (6 bases). The CDR3 is 14 residues long. Trimming stripped 2 bases from V and 10 bases from J, with 17 bases between. The germline V gene has CDR1 ENHRY and CDR2 SYGVKD.

V and J are TRBV28 and TRBJ1-2, with TRBD1 matching over 8 bases. CDR3 size: 17 residues. Germline CDR1 MDHEN, CDR2 SYDVKM. After removal of 7 bases from V and 0 bases from J, the junction contained 13 bases not matched to a gene. CDR3 protein: CASTSPTGAQANYGYTF. The CDR3 DNA sequence: TGTGCCAGCACCTCCCCGACAGGGGCCCAAGCTAACTATGGCTACACCTTC.

The chain is built from TRBV6-2 or TRBV6-3 and TRBJ1-5, with D possibly being TRBD1 (5 bases). Germline CDR1 and CDR2: MNHEY and SVGEGT. The CDR3 extends over 18 amino acids. The germline V and J ends were trimmed by 2 bases and 0 bases, with 17 bases remaining between them. CDR3 coding DNA: TGTGCCAGCAGTTACGACGCGGGGGTCCTCTATAGCAATCAGCCCCAGCATTTT. The encoded protein is CASSYDAGVLYSNQPQHF.

The chain has TRBV19 and TRBJ2-7; the match to TRBD2 covers 8 bases. This CDR3 region has 15 residues. Trimming took 4 bases from V and 2 from J; bases not matched to a gene: 7. Germline CDR1 and CDR2: LNHDA and SQIVND (reference sequence). CDR3 coding DNA: TGTGCCAGTAGTACCGGCGGGGGGAGTCCCTACGAGCAGTACTTC. It specifies CASSTGGGSPYEQYF.

The chain is built from TRBV15 and TRBJ2-5; D is ambiguous. The CDR3 is 17 amino acids. Trimming removed 0 bases from V and 2 bases from J, with 16 bases in between. Germline assignment: CDR1 LNHNV and CDR2 YYDKDF (reference sequence). CDR3 nucleotide sequence: TGTGCCACCAGCAGAGATGGGCCTCAAGTTCTACAAGAGACCCAGTACTTC. Translation gives CATSRDGPQVLQETQYF.